Following are 26 T cell receptor beta chains from one sample sequenced in a study of long-term antiretroviral therapy in people with HIV (dated by TCRdb to the early 2020s). The immunoSEQ hsTCRB v3.0 assay was used at survey level resolution to sequence the TRB variable region. The table was pulled from immuneACCESS by TCRdb, which kept in-frame rearrangements only. Such tables lose some clones; where checked, under half of the loss comes from unresolved V genes, and the rest has no known cause. The sample has 30,000 to 40,000 clones on record, over 60% of them singletons. The ten largest make up just over 7% of the sample. The specimen comprised unsorted PBMCs, sampled 2 years after starting antiretroviral therapy. Every receptor here comes from a woman between 45 and 65 years old with HIV.

This chain joins TRBV11-2 and TRBJ2-7, with D tentatively TRBD1 (6 bases). With 5 bases removed from V and 2 bases from J, the gap between germline ends came to 13 bases. Per the germline V gene, CDR1 is SGHAT and CDR2 is FQNNGV. The CDR3 runs 14 residues. Here the CDR3 DNA reads TGTGCCAGCAGCGCGGAGGACAGCCCCTACGAGCAGTACTTC. This translates into CASSAEDSPYEQYF.

V is TRBV6-1 and J is TRBJ2-6; D gene ambiguous. CDR3 length: 14 residues. Per the germline V gene, CDR1 is MNHNS and CDR2 is SASEGT. The germline V and J ends were trimmed by 6 bases and 2 bases, with 8 bases remaining between them. The CDR3 region is CASSPTAGANVLTF. CDR3 in DNA: TGTGCCAGCAGCCCCACTGCTGGGGCCAACGTCCTGACTTTC.

This clone was observed once. The J gene is TRBJ1-2, the V gene TRBV18, with TRBD1 as a possible D gene (6 bases). From germline, CDR1 is KGHSH and CDR2 LQKENI. With 3 bases removed from V and 4 bases from J, the gap between germline ends came to 12 bases. There are 14 residues in the CDR3. The CDR3 loop reads CASSPAGDSYGYTF. For the CDR3, the DNA is TGTGCCAGCTCACCGGCAGGGGATAGCTATGGCTACACCTTC. Full variable domain (outside the CDR3, taken from reference TRBV18 and TRBJ1-2): NAGVMQNPRHLVRRRGQEARLRCSPMKGHSHVYWYRQLPEEGLKFMVYLQKENIIDESGMPKERFSAEFPKEGPSILRIQQVVRGDSAAYFCASSPAGDSYGYTFGSGTRLTVV.

This sequence joins TRBV4-1 and TRBJ2-7; 9 bases are shared with TRBD1. Germline V CDR1 and CDR2: MGHRA, YSYEKL. The junction had 10 bases not matched to a gene; V was cut back by 4 bases and J by 6 bases. There are 15 residues in the CDR3. The CDR3 loop is CASSPGQGRGREQYF. CDR3 coding DNA: TGCGCCAGCAGCCCGGGACAGGGCCGTGGTCGCGAGCAGTACTTC.

The rearrangement uses TRBV7-3 and TRBJ2-5, with TRBD2 matching 13 bases. Germline V CDR1 and CDR2: SGHTA, FQGTGA. The CDR3 consists of 16 residues. The V and J ends lost 3 bases and 3 bases, in that order; junction bases with no gene match: 4. The CDR3 coding sequence is TGTGCCAGCAGCTTGACTAGCGGGGGGCTAAAAGAGACCCAGTACTTC. Amino acid sequence: CASSLTSGGLKETQYF.

V and J are TRBV13 and TRBJ2-2; D gene ambiguous. The V end lost 5 bases, the J end lost 4 bases, and 8 bases lay between the germline ends. CDR3 length: 13 amino acids. Germline V gives CDR1 PRHDT, CDR2 FYEKMQ (reference sequence). This chain's CDR3 is CASSPRGTGELFF. CDR3 nucleotides: TGTGCCAGCAGCCCCCGTGGCACCGGGGAGCTGTTTTTT.

V is TRBV30 and J is TRBJ2-1, with 11 bases fitting TRBD2. The germline V gene encodes CDR1 GTSNPN and CDR2 SVGIG (reference sequence). The CDR3 extends over 15 amino acids. With 4 bases clipped from V and 4 bases from J, the junction kept 6 bases outside the gene matches. CDR3 DNA: TGTGCCTGGACCAAAGGACTAGCGGGTTACAATGAGCAGTTCTTC. This gives the protein CAWTKGLAGYNEQFF.

The rearrangement joins TRBV6-4 to TRBJ2-1; 8 positions match TRBD1. V shed 6 bases, J shed 4 bases, and the junction held 5 bases outside the gene matches. Per the germline V gene, CDR1 is MRHNA and CDR2 is SNTAGT. The CDR3 has 14 residues. The CDR3 region is CASSHGTGYNEQFF. CDR3 nucleotide sequence: TGTGCCAGCAGCCACGGGACAGGTTACAATGAGCAGTTCTTC.

J is TRBJ2-2 and V is TRBV19; D may be TRBD2 (5 bases). The length of the CDR3 is 15 residues. Germline V lookup: CDR1 LNHDA, CDR2 SQIVND (reference sequence). Trimming shortened V by 6 bases and J by 5 bases, and 16 bases separated the two germline ends. Here the CDR3 DNA reads TGTGCCAGTAGGGGCGGGCTACAGCCAACCGGGGAGCTGTTTTTT. Translated, it gives CASRGGLQPTGELFF.

The CDR3 sequence: CASSGKQGYHGYTF. The CDR3 bases are TGTGCCAGCAGCGGAAAACAGGGTTATCATGGCTACACCTTC. The rearrangement joins TRBV9 to TRBJ1-2; D perhaps matches TRBD1 (6 bases). V was trimmed by 3 bases and J by 6 bases, leaving 15 bases between them. CDR3 length: 14 amino acids. Looked up from germline, CDR1 is SGDLS and CDR2 is YYNGEE.

The chain combines TRBV7-9 with TRBJ1-2, with D perhaps TRBD1 (5 bases). This CDR3 is built from 15 residues. V lost 2 bases to trimming and J lost 3 bases, with 13 bases between them. Germline values: CDR1 SEHNR, CDR2 FQNEAQ (reference sequence). This CDR3 reads CASSLSSGKDYGYTF. CDR3 nucleotides: TGTGCCAGCAGCTTATCCTCAGGGAAGGACTATGGCTACACCTTC.

The genes are TRBV19 and TRBJ2-3, with 11 bases fitting TRBD2. The V gene end was trimmed by 1 base and the J gene end by 4 bases; junction bases not matched to a gene: 7. This CDR3 spans 17 amino acids. Germline lookup yields CDR1 LNHDA and CDR2 SQIVND (reference sequence). CDR3 sequence (DNA): TGTGCCAGTAGTATAGTTTTAGCGGGGGGGCCCGCAGATACGCAGTATTTT. Its protein product is CASSIVLAGGPADTQYF.

The chain joins TRBV7-3 to TRBJ2-3; 9 positions match TRBD2. The CDR3 totals 15 residues. Germline values: CDR1 SGHTA, CDR2 FQGTGA. With V trimmed by 6 bases and J by 1 base, 5 bases remained unmatched. CDR3 in amino acids: CASSSSGKRTDTQYF. Here the CDR3 DNA reads TGTGCCAGCAGTTCTAGCGGGAAACGCACAGATACGCAGTATTTT.

This clone has only a few counts. The chain is built from TRBV6-1 and TRBJ1-5, with TRBD1 identical over 9 bases. V lost 3 bases and J lost 7; bases outside the gene matches: 7. The germline V gene has CDR1 MNHNS and CDR2 SASEGT. The CDR3 runs to 15 residues. The CDR3: CASSDRDRAHQPQHF. CDR3 DNA: TGTGCCAGCAGTGACCGGGACAGGGCCCACCAGCCCCAGCATTTT.

This clone appeared once. The V and J genes are TRBV7-9 and TRBJ2-3, with unresolved D. Germline V lookup: CDR1 SEHNR, CDR2 FQNEAQ (reference sequence). The V end lost 1 base, the J end lost 1 base, and 6 bases lay between the germline ends. CDR3 length: 14 residues. In DNA, the CDR3 is TGTGCCAGCAGCTTAGTCATCCGCACAGATACGCAGTATTTT. Amino acids: CASSLVIRTDTQYF.

The chain recombines TRBV4-2 with TRBJ1-1; 7 positions agree with TRBD1. Germline V gene lookup returns CDR1 LGHNA and CDR2 YNFKEQ. V shed 0 bases, J shed 11 bases, and the junction held 9 bases outside the gene matches. The CDR3 contains 14 residues. CDR3 loop: CASSQEIGGGDAFF. In DNA, the CDR3 is TGTGCCAGCAGCCAAGAGATCGGAGGGGGCGATGCTTTCTTT.

V and J are TRBV9 and TRBJ2-2, with TRBD2 matching 7 bases. With V trimmed by 1 base and J by 4 bases, 4 bases remained unmatched. Germline loops: CDR1 SGDLS, CDR2 YYNGEE. This CDR3 has 15 residues. CDR3 region: CASSVMRGSTGELFF. CDR3 DNA: TGTGCCAGCAGCGTAATGCGGGGGAGCACCGGGGAGCTGTTTTTT.

The chain recombines TRBV7-3 with TRBJ2-1; TRBD2 aligns across 8 bases. The V and J ends lost 2 bases and 5 bases, in that order; junction bases with no gene match: 2. Germline assignment: CDR1 SGHTA and CDR2 FQGTGA. This CDR3 has 14 residues. CDR3 nucleotide sequence: TGTGCCAGCAGCTTACTCGGGGGGGACAATGAGCAGTTCTTC. It specifies CASSLLGGDNEQFF.

This chain links TRBV11-2 with TRBJ1-6; D perhaps matches TRBD1 (6 bases). This CDR3 contains 15 residues. The germline V and J ends were trimmed by 1 base and 6 bases, with 10 bases remaining between them. Germline-derived CDR1 and CDR2 are SGHAT and FQNNGV. CDR3 sequence (DNA): TGTGCCAGCAGCTTAGGGGCCAGGGGTAATTCACCCCTCCACTTT. Its protein product is CASSLGARGNSPLHF.

The rearrangement links TRBV5-5 to TRBJ1-2; D not certain. The CDR3 is 11 residues long. In germline, CDR1 is SGHKS, CDR2 YYEKEE (reference sequence). Trimming left V 0 bases short and J 11 bases short, with 8 bases between. The CDR3 coding sequence is TGTGCCAGCAGCTTGGAACTCGGGTACACCTTC. Translated: CASSLELGYTF.

The rearrangement joins TRBV5-4 to TRBJ2-1; TRBD2 aligns across 9 bases. Germline V gene sequence: CDR1 SGHNT, CDR2 YYREEE (reference sequence). The CDR3 spans 15 residues. J was trimmed by 4 bases and V by 0 bases; bases with no gene match: 2. In nucleotides, the CDR3 is TGTGCCAGCAGCTTGGGCGGGGGGGCGTACAATGAGCAGTTCTTC. Protein sequence: CASSLGGGAYNEQFF.

V is TRBV18 and J is TRBJ2-7; a weak D match, TRBD1 (6 bases). The CDR3 is made up of 18 amino acids. Germline CDR1 and CDR2: KGHSH and LQKENI. V lost 3 bases, J lost 0 bases, and 21 bases lay in between. The CDR3 nucleotides are TGTGCCAGCTCACCGAGCAATGGGGGCGAGAGGGGCTCCTACGAGCAGTACTTC. Its protein is CASSPSNGGERGSYEQYF.

The chain joins TRBV30 to TRBJ2-5, with a weak D call TRBD2 (6 bases). CDR3 length equals 12 residues. Germline loops: CDR1 GTSNPN, CDR2 SVGIG (reference sequence). The CDR3 coding sequence is TGTGCAGGAGGGTTGGGTTTGGAGACCCAGTACTTC. It codes for CAGGLGLETQYF.

J is TRBJ2-5 and V is TRBV7-6; D ambiguous. V lost 3 bases and J lost 2, with 7 bases in between. Germline values: CDR1 SGHVS, CDR2 FNYEAQ. This CDR3 is 13 amino acids long. The CDR3 nucleotides read TGTGCCAGCAGCTTTGACTGGCAAGAGACCCAGTACTTC. Protein: CASSFDWQETQYF. The complete variable domain, with remaining parts taken from reference TRBV7-6 and TRBJ2-5, reads GAGVSQSPRYKVTKRGQDVALRCDPISGHVSLYWYRQALGQGPEFLTYFNYEAQQDKSGLPNDRFSAERPEGSISTLTIQRTEQRDSAMYRCASSFDWQETQYFGPGTRLLVL.

The chain links TRBV7-3 to TRBJ2-1, with a tentative D call TRBD2 (6 bases). The length of the CDR3 is 14 residues. Germline V gene sequence: CDR1 SGHTA, CDR2 FQGTGA. V lost 5 bases, J lost 6 bases, and 14 bases lay in between. The CDR3 here is CASSVGLPPNEQFF. The CDR3 DNA reads TGTGCCAGCAGCGTCGGACTACCCCCCAATGAGCAGTTCTTC.

The chain couples TRBV5-1 to TRBJ1-1; D might be TRBD1 (5 bases). This CDR3 has 17 residues. V gave up 4 bases and J gave up 5 bases, with 24 bases separating them. CDR1 and CDR2 from the germline V gene are SGHRS and YFSETQ. CDR3 in DNA: TGCGCCAGCAGCCTTTCGGGGGGGTACACCCGGATTACTGAAGCTTTCTTT. This translates into CASSLSGGYTRITEAFF.